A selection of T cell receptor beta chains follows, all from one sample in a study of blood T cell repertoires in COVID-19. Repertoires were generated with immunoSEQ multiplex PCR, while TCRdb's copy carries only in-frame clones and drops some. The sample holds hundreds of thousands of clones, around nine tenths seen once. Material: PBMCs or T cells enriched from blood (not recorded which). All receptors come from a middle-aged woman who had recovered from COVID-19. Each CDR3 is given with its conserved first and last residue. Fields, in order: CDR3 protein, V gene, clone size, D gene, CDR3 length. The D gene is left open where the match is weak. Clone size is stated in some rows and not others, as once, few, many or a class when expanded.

CDR3aa: CASSAGQGNTEAFF; v_gene: TRBV7-9; abundance: NA; d_gene: TRBD1; len: 14
CDR3aa: CASSQEAQNTGELFF; v_gene: TRBV4-1; abundance: NA; d_gene: NA; len: 15
CDR3aa: CASSPSSGANVLTF; v_gene: TRBV7-2; abundance: few; d_gene: NA; len: 14
CDR3aa: CASSYPDRVVHEQYF; v_gene: TRBV6-2/TRBV6-3; abundance: NA; d_gene: TRBD1; len: 15
CDR3aa: CASSPQPRLAGLNEQFF; v_gene: TRBV4-3; abundance: NA; d_gene: TRBD2; len: 17
CDR3aa: CASSNQGGTEAFF; v_gene: TRBV19; abundance: few; d_gene: TRBD1; len: 13
CDR3aa: CASSLLRDRGDEQYF; v_gene: TRBV5-1; abundance: NA; d_gene: TRBD1; len: 15
CDR3aa: CASSLAPERGPEAFF; v_gene: TRBV5-1; abundance: NA; d_gene: NA; len: 15
CDR3aa: CASSPPPGQGREKLFF; v_gene: TRBV7-9; abundance: NA; d_gene: TRBD1; len: 16
CDR3aa: CSASFQGGNQPQHF; v_gene: TRBV20-1; abundance: NA; d_gene: TRBD1; len: 14
CDR3aa: CASSFGTGGTGELFF; v_gene: TRBV28; abundance: once; d_gene: TRBD1; len: 15
CDR3aa: CASSFLPRDGLFF; v_gene: TRBV12-3/TRBV12-4; abundance: NA; d_gene: NA; len: 13
CDR3aa: CASSETTSGIHEQYF; v_gene: TRBV2; abundance: NA; d_gene: TRBD2; len: 15
CDR3aa: CASSQRQDTGELFF; v_gene: TRBV6-5; abundance: NA; d_gene: NA; len: 14
CDR3aa: CASSLATGFNEQFF; v_gene: TRBV7-9; abundance: NA; d_gene: NA; len: 14
CDR3aa: CASSHPQGSSGNTIYF; v_gene: TRBV2; abundance: few; d_gene: NA; len: 16
CDR3aa: CAISEKTGNNYGYTF; v_gene: TRBV10-3; abundance: NA; d_gene: TRBD1; len: 15
CDR3aa: CASSLRGIVSPLHF; v_gene: TRBV19; abundance: NA; d_gene: TRBD1; len: 14
CDR3aa: CASSEQGIGGYTF; v_gene: TRBV25-1; abundance: NA; d_gene: NA; len: 13
CDR3aa: CASSQWENGETQYF; v_gene: TRBV3-1/TRBV3-2; abundance: NA; d_gene: NA; len: 14
CDR3aa: CASSPGQHEQYF; v_gene: TRBV28; abundance: NA; d_gene: NA; len: 12
CDR3aa: CASRKPGLAGVNEQYF; v_gene: TRBV7-2; abundance: NA; d_gene: TRBD2; len: 16
CDR3aa: CASNSGLAGAVGFF; v_gene: TRBV6-6; abundance: once; d_gene: TRBD2; len: 14
CDR3aa: CASSSDRGPTEAFF; v_gene: TRBV11-2; abundance: NA; d_gene: TRBD1; len: 14
CDR3aa: CASNPSGSGLADTQYF; v_gene: TRBV7-2; abundance: NA; d_gene: TRBD2; len: 16
CDR3aa: CASSWSSGGGFREQYF; v_gene: TRBV6-2/TRBV6-3; abundance: NA; d_gene: TRBD2; len: 16
CDR3aa: CASSLGSAASGRARETQYF; v_gene: TRBV5-6; abundance: NA; d_gene: TRBD2; len: 19
CDR3aa: CASSQAPTGNTEAFF; v_gene: TRBV7-3; abundance: NA; d_gene: NA; len: 15
CDR3aa: CASSSPVTSGNADTQYF; v_gene: TRBV27; abundance: NA; d_gene: TRBD2; len: 17
CDR3aa: CSSGLSYEQYF; v_gene: TRBV20-1; abundance: NA; d_gene: NA; len: 11
CDR3aa: CASSHRWTSSNTGELFF; v_gene: TRBV7-6; abundance: NA; d_gene: TRBD2; len: 17
CDR3aa: CASSQRGLNTEAFF; v_gene: TRBV4-1; abundance: once; d_gene: TRBD1; len: 14
CDR3aa: CASSLGGSSPNDEQFF; v_gene: TRBV5-1; abundance: NA; d_gene: NA; len: 16
CDR3aa: CASSSPSSGTSQGNEQFF; v_gene: TRBV28; abundance: once; d_gene: TRBD2; len: 18
CDR3aa: CASSTDHIAGGPVGNEQFF; v_gene: TRBV19; abundance: NA; d_gene: TRBD2; len: 19
CDR3aa: CASSYNAKNYGYTF; v_gene: TRBV6-5; abundance: NA; d_gene: NA; len: 14
CDR3aa: CASSRTGFSYNEQFF; v_gene: TRBV28; abundance: NA; d_gene: TRBD1; len: 15
CDR3aa: CASSRDRNYEQYF; v_gene: TRBV7-9; abundance: NA; d_gene: TRBD1; len: 13
CDR3aa: CASSHQGLEEKLFF; v_gene: TRBV3-1/TRBV3-2; abundance: once; d_gene: NA; len: 14
CDR3aa: CASSRGTDYGYTF; v_gene: TRBV7-9; abundance: NA; d_gene: TRBD1; len: 13
CDR3aa: CASAGGLPDTQYF; v_gene: TRBV5-1; abundance: NA; d_gene: NA; len: 13
CDR3aa: CASSLGSHPINSPLHF; v_gene: TRBV7-9; abundance: NA; d_gene: NA; len: 16
CDR3aa: CASSQEWAGLNTIYF; v_gene: TRBV14; abundance: NA; d_gene: NA; len: 15
CDR3aa: CASSLGTYTDTQYF; v_gene: TRBV7-9; abundance: NA; d_gene: NA; len: 14
CDR3aa: CASSPPRGSYNEQFF; v_gene: TRBV18; abundance: NA; d_gene: NA; len: 15
CDR3aa: CASSKTKPGQVGFGELFF; v_gene: TRBV23-1; abundance: NA; d_gene: TRBD1; len: 18
CDR3aa: CASRHGGYGYTF; v_gene: TRBV5-1; abundance: NA; d_gene: NA; len: 12
CDR3aa: CASSPGPISGNTIYF; v_gene: TRBV18; abundance: NA; d_gene: NA; len: 15
CDR3aa: CATSEGLGLPQHF; v_gene: TRBV24-1; abundance: NA; d_gene: NA; len: 13
CDR3aa: CATSQGIYGYTF; v_gene: TRBV15; abundance: NA; d_gene: NA; len: 12
CDR3aa: CASSPRGGGREPQHF; v_gene: TRBV4-1; abundance: NA; d_gene: TRBD1; len: 15
CDR3aa: CASTTQGSVTEAFF; v_gene: TRBV19; abundance: NA; d_gene: NA; len: 14